The clone carrying this TCR beta chain was detected many times. Its matching antigen is unknown. Germline values: CDR1 SGHVS, CDR2 FQNEAQ. CDR3 length equals 16 residues. Trimming left V 4 bases short and J 5 bases short, with 18 bases between. The data were obtained in a study of T cell repertoires in cytomegalovirus infection. Across the whole study: Indications came from public TCR beta signatures; they pointed to CMV infection and to a matching HLA type.

A single record per CDR3 protein comes from TCRdb applying MiXCR to the reads. The repertoire holds about 920,000 distinct CDR3 sequences, with 31% as singletons. Study-level results: Totalled public TCR beta family frequency picked out people who carried CMV plus the relevant HLA.

The J gene is TRBJ1-5, the V gene TRBV7-8; D remains unclear. The specimen was cultured CD8+ T cells from PBMCs, collected from culture after CMV antigen stimulation. This clonotype originated in a human donor in good health (CMV status not recorded). Some clones in this sample may be carry-over from other donors' samples. CDR3 loop: CASSSWRSGRDQPQHF. The CDR3, as DNA: TGTGCCAGCAGCTCCTGGAGGTCAGGAAGAGATCAGCCCCAGCATTTT.